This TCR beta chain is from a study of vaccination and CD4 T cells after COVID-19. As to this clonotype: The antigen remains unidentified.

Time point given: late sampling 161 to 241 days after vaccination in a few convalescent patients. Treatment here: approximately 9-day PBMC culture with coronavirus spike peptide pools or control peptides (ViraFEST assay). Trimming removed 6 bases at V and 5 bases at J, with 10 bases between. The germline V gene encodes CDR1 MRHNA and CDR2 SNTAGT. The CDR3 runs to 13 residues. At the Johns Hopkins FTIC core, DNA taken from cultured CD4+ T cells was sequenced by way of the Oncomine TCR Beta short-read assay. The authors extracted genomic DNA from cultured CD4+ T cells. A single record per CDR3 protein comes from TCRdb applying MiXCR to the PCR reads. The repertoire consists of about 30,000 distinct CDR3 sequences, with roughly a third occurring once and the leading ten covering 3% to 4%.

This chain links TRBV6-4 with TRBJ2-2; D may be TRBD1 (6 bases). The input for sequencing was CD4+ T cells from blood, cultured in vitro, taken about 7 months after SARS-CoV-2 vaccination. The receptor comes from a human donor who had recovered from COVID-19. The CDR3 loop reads CASSQGQTGELFF. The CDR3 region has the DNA TGTGCCAGCAGCCAAGGACAGACCGGGGAGCTGTTTTTT.